This TCR beta chain was obtained from a study of T-cell memory formation after mild COVID-19. Points from the study as a whole: There was a balanced CD4/CD8 profile in clones contracting day 15 to 85, and later expanders leaned CD4+.

This clonotype was counted at least ten times. Its target is unknown. TCRdb called the 5' RACE reads again in MiXCR, with one record for every CDR3 protein. The sample lists roughly 100,000 distinct CDR3 sequences; around 15% were seen once. The CDR3 length is 15 residues. V was clipped by 4 bases and J by 6 bases; unmatched bases: 8. V gene TRBV12-3 or TRBV12-4 combines with J gene TRBJ2-7; 11 bases fit TRBD1. The sample was PBMCs or a T cell subset sorted from them (not recorded which). The receptor comes from an adult woman who had mild COVID-19 (a few samples of this study predate the infection). Cell type and time point are not known. CDR3 DNA: TGTGCCAGCAGTTCTCCGGGACAGGGGGTCAGCGAGCAGTACTTC. The encoded protein is CASSSPGQGVSEQYF.